This T cell receptor (beta chain) was documented in a study of blood T cell repertoires in COVID-19. On the study more broadly: There were acute and convalescent COVID-19 samples, and they came from the United States, Italy and Spain. Nucleic acid was either cDNA or gDNA, and it came from T cells, B-cell-depleted T cells, or PBMCs.

CDR3 length: 14 residues. From germline, CDR1 is SEHNR and CDR2 FQNEAQ (reference sequence). Between the trimmed V and J ends, which lost 3 bases and 2 bases, there was a span of 11 bases. In this sample, this clone turned up once. As handled by the study authors: Reference gene primer amplification gave estimated nucleated cell counts. Method: immunoSEQ multiplex PCR; TCRdb's copy keeps in-frame clones and lacks some. The V and J calls and clone size are taken from that table; D and trimming were inferred from the DNA. The table shows approximately 120,000 clones, with around four fifths occurring only once.

The chain recombines TRBV7-9 with TRBJ2-7; D possibly corresponds to TRBD2 (6 bases). The receptor comes from a man in his 60s with acute or convalescent COVID-19. The material sequenced was peripheral blood. CDR3 in amino acids: CASSLGLVTYEQYF. CDR3 nucleotide sequence: TGTGCCAGCAGCTTGGGACTGGTGACCTACGAGCAGTACTTC.